This T cell receptor (beta chain) was found in a study of T cells after somatic rescue of genetic block. CDR1 GTSNPN and CDR2 SVGIG come from the germline V gene (reference sequence). The CDR3 covers 14 residues. Germline trimming cut 1 base from V and 2 bases from J; bases unmatched to any gene: 4. Using immunoSEQ multiplex PCR, the repertoire was profiled, and TCRdb retains in-frame clones only, with some absent. The table lists some 90,000 clones, approximately 90% of them singletons. This sequence was found in a woman aged 18-29 years. The sample taken for sequencing was peripheral blood mononuclear cells (PBMCs). The chain employs TRBV30 and TRBJ1-2; 7 bases are shared with TRBD1. DNA for the CDR3: TGTGCCTGGAGTGCCCCGGGACAGAACTATGGCTACACCTTC. Protein sequence: CAWSAPGQNYGYTF.